A single sample is the source of the 23 T cell receptor beta chains below, sequenced in a study of patients and donors after allogeneic stem cell transplantation. TCRdb independently ran MiXCR on the RT-PCR reads; one entry per CDR3 protein. The sample consists of roughly 200,000 distinct CDR3 sequences, 35% to 45% of them appearing once. Sequencing was carried out using blood, either unsorted or a sorted T cell fraction (not recorded which). These receptor sequences come from a human donor who was either an allogeneic HSCT recipient or a stem cell or donor lymphocyte infusion donor (not recorded which). It is not recorded whose cells these are; they may come from a transplant donor.

The chain is built from TRBV5-1 and TRBJ1-3; a weak D match, TRBD1 (6 bases). This CDR3 comprises 14 residues. Germline assignment: CDR1 SGHRS and CDR2 YFSETQ. V dropped 4 bases and J dropped 4 bases, with 12 bases sitting between them. This chain's CDR3 is CASSRDRPGNTIYF. In DNA, the CDR3 is TGCGCCAGCAGCAGAGACAGGCCCGGAAACACCATATATTTT. The whole variable domain, filled in from reference TRBV5-1 and TRBJ1-3, reads KAGVTQTPRYLIKTRGQQVTLSCSPISGHRSVSWYQQTPGQGLQFLFEYFSETQRNKGNFPGRFSGRQFSNSRSEMNVSTLELGDSALYLCASSRDRPGNTIYFGEGSWLTVV.

The chain joins TRBV7-2 to TRBJ2-5; 8 bases map to TRBD2. Germline V gene sequence: CDR1 SGHTA, CDR2 FQGNSA. The length of the CDR3 is 14 residues. J was trimmed by 1 base and V by 3 bases; bases with no gene match: 1. CDR3 bases: TGTGCCAGCAGCTTGAGCGGGAGCCAAGAGACCCAGTACTTC. It yields the protein CASSLSGSQETQYF.

The genes are TRBV3-1 and TRBJ2-1; D remains unclear. This CDR3 contains 15 residues. The V end was cut by 1 base, the J end by 7 bases, with 14 bases between. In germline, CDR1 is LGHDT, CDR2 YNNKEL (reference sequence). The CDR3 region has the DNA TGTGCCAGCAGCCAAGTGGTAAACAGTTGGAATGAGCAGTTCTTC. Protein: CASSQVVNSWNEQFF.

Comments on this clonotype: An end of the junction does not agree with germline; a read error may underlie this. The chain recombines TRBV12-3 or TRBV12-4 with TRBJ1-5, with unresolved D. The CDR3 loop spans 13 amino acids. This CDR3 reads CASSLSGKQPQHF. Here the CDR3 DNA reads TGTGCCAGCAGTTTATCAGGCAAACAGCCCCAGCATTTT.

The J gene is TRBJ1-4, the V gene TRBV20-1; possibly TRBD1 for D (5 bases). CDR3 length equals 13 residues. V gave up 0 bases and J gave up 5 bases, with 7 bases separating them. CDR1 and CDR2 (germline): DFQATT, SNEGSKA (reference sequence). Here the CDR3 reads CSARDGGNEKLFF. CDR3 bases: TGCAGTGCTAGAGATGGGGGGAATGAAAAACTGTTTTTT.

This clonotype has only a few counts. The rearrangement links TRBV11-2 to TRBJ1-2, with D possibly being TRBD1 (6 bases). The length of the CDR3 is 15 residues. The germline V gene encodes CDR1 SGHAT and CDR2 FQNNGV. Trimming removed 5 bases at V and 5 bases at J, with 18 bases between. This chain's CDR3 is CASSTNPTGGYGYTF. CDR3 bases: TGTGCCAGCAGCACAAACCCGACAGGAGGGTATGGCTACACCTTC.

This chain links TRBV5-1 with TRBJ1-2; D unclear. V lost 1 base, J lost 2 bases, and 15 bases lay in between. The CDR3 totals 16 residues. CDR1 is SGHRS, CDR2 YFSETQ, per germline. CDR3 nucleotide sequence: TGCGCCAGCAGCTTGTCCCCGGCGGATCCCAACTATGGCTACACCTTC. Translating it yields CASSLSPADPNYGYTF. Full variable domain (rest looked up from reference TRBV5-1 and TRBJ1-2): KAGVTQTPRYLIKTRGQQVTLSCSPISGHRSVSWYQQTPGQGLQFLFEYFSETQRNKGNFPGRFSGRQFSNSRSEMNVSTLELGDSALYLCASSLSPADPNYGYTFGSGTRLTVV.

The chain employs TRBV6-6 and TRBJ2-1; no clear D gene. Deletions cut 2 bases from V and 6 bases from J, with 5 bases between. The germline V gene encodes CDR1 MNHNY and CDR2 SVGAGI (reference sequence). The CDR3 has 12 residues. DNA of the CDR3: TGTGCCAGCAGTTACCCCTCCAATGAGCAGTTCTTC. Protein: CASSYPSNEQFF.

The rearrangement uses TRBV6-6 and TRBJ1-1; D not resolved. CDR3 length: 14 amino acids. Germline V gene sequence: CDR1 MNHNY, CDR2 SVGAGI (reference sequence). The germline V and J ends were trimmed by 3 bases and 0 bases, with 8 bases remaining between them. CDR3 protein: CASSYPPMNTEAFF. As DNA, the CDR3 is TGTGCCAGCAGTTATCCCCCCATGAACACTGAAGCTTTCTTT.

The genes are TRBV12-3 or TRBV12-4 and TRBJ2-2, with 7 bases that match TRBD1. The CDR3 has 17 residues. Germline trimming cut 4 bases from V and 1 base from J; bases unmatched to any gene: 9. In nucleotides, the CDR3 is TGTGCCAGCAGTTCCGTCAGACAGGGCGGGAACACCGGGGAGCTGTTTTTT. This codes for CASSSVRQGGNTGELFF.

This clonotype has a handful of counts. V usage is TRBV6-4 and J usage is TRBJ1-6; the D gene is possibly TRBD1 (5 bases). The CDR3 consists of 15 residues. CDR1 and CDR2 from the germline V gene are MRHNA and SNTAGT. Trimming cost V 3 bases and J 10 bases, with 16 bases left between them. The CDR3 reads CASSEGTAWKSPLHF. Here the CDR3 DNA reads TGTGCCAGCAGTGAAGGGACCGCCTGGAAATCACCCCTCCACTTT.

The V gene is TRBV3-1, the J gene TRBJ2-1; either TRBD1 or TRBD2 may fit D (5 bases each). The CDR3 has 14 amino acids. V lost 6 bases and J 8 bases, leaving 17 bases between the germline ends. Germline CDR1 reads LGHDT; CDR2 reads YNNKEL (reference sequence). The CDR3 nucleotides are TGTGCCAGCAGTTCCGGGACCATAGGCGATGAGCAGTTCTTC. It codes for CASSSGTIGDEQFF.

This clonotype has only a few counts. The rearrangement uses TRBV6-5 and TRBJ2-4; 8 bases match TRBD2. The CDR3 is 16 residues long. Losses at the gene ends were 0 bases for V and 3 bases for J; bases not matched to a gene: 4. In germline, CDR1 is MNHEY, CDR2 SVGAGI. CDR3 DNA: TGTGCCAGCAGTTACTCGCGGGGGGCGGTCAAAAACATTCAGTACTTC. Its translation is CASSYSRGAVKNIQYF.

This clonotype occurred a few times. V is TRBV6-6 and J is TRBJ1-4, with 8 positions matching TRBD1. In germline, CDR1 is MNHNY, CDR2 SVGAGI (reference sequence). CDR3 size: 14 residues. V shed 6 bases and J 8 bases; nucleotides not matched to a gene: 8. The CDR3: CASSLGQGEEKLFF. CDR3 in DNA: TGTGCCAGCAGCCTTGGACAGGGAGAGGAAAAACTGTTTTTT.

The CDR3 loop reads CASRDWTATNEKLFF. CDR3 bases: TGTGCCAGCAGGGATTGGACAGCAACTAATGAAAAACTGTTTTTT. V is TRBV6-6 and J is TRBJ1-4, with TRBD1 as a possible D gene (6 bases). Trimming left V 6 bases short and J 0 bases short, with 11 bases between. The CDR3 totals 15 residues. Germline loops: CDR1 MNHNY, CDR2 SVGAGI (reference sequence).

The table lists this clonotype with a few counts. The chain is built from TRBV6-5 and TRBJ1-2; D gene uncertain. V lost 3 bases to trimming and J lost 4 bases, with 9 bases between them. The germline gives CDR1 MNHEY, CDR2 SVGAGI. This CDR3 region has 13 residues. The CDR3 sequence: CASSYGDGYGYTF. CDR3 in DNA: TGTGCCAGCAGTTATGGGGATGGCTATGGCTACACCTTC.

In DNA, the CDR3 is TGTGCCAGCAGTACAGGGACCCGCGGGAACACCGGGGAGCTGTTTTTT. Translation: CASSTGTRGNTGELFF. V gene TRBV12-3 or TRBV12-4 combines with J gene TRBJ2-2; a weak D match, TRBD1 (6 bases). This CDR3 is 16 amino acids long. Trimming pared 5 bases from V and 1 base from J, leaving 14 bases between.

The chain carries TRBV4-1 and TRBJ1-4; no clear D. The CDR3 loop spans 15 amino acids. V lost 6 bases to trimming and J lost 3 bases, with 14 bases between them. From germline, CDR1 is MGHRA and CDR2 YSYEKL. The chain's CDR3 is CASRHPASPNEKLFF. In DNA form, the CDR3 reads TGCGCCAGCAGGCACCCGGCCTCGCCTAATGAAAAACTGTTTTTT.

This sequence joins TRBV19 and TRBJ1-6, with no clear D. V was clipped by 4 bases and J by 3 bases, with 1 base between them. This CDR3 contains 12 residues. Germline-derived CDR1 and CDR2 are LNHDA and SQIVND (reference sequence). The CDR3 region is CASSNYNSPLHF. The CDR3 bases are TGTGCCAGTAGTAACTATAATTCACCCCTCCACTTT.

This clonotype was seen only a few times. V is TRBV29-1 and J is TRBJ1-5, with D perhaps TRBD1 (5 bases). CDR1 and CDR2 from the germline V gene are SQVTM and ANQGSEA. There are 13 residues in the CDR3. V was cut by 3 bases and J by 7 bases, with 13 bases left in between. This CDR3 reads CSVEEQGGQPQHF. The CDR3 DNA is TGCAGCGTTGAGGAGCAGGGTGGGCAGCCCCAGCATTTT.

The chain uses TRBV28 and TRBJ1-6; maybe TRBD1 (6 bases). The germline gives CDR1 MDHEN, CDR2 SYDVKM. The V gene lost 5 bases and the J gene lost 7 bases, with 18 bases spanning the gap. The CDR3 spans 16 residues. CDR3 nucleotide sequence: TGTGCCAGCAGTCAACCCCCGGGGAGGGGGAATTCACCCCTCCACTTT. Its protein product is CASSQPPGRGNSPLHF. Complete variable domain (other parts from reference TRBV28 and TRBJ1-6): DVKVTQSSRYLVKRTGEKVFLECVQDMDHENMFWYRQDPGLGLRLIYFSYDVKMKEKGDIPEGYSVSREKKERFSLILESASTNQTSMYLCASSQPPGRGNSPLHFGNGTRLTVT.

The sample holds a few counts of this clonotype. The J gene is TRBJ1-6, the V gene TRBV7-9; 10 bases agree with TRBD1. This CDR3 is 15 amino acids long. V trimming: 5 bases; J trimming: 10 bases; junction bases outside the gene matches: 8. CDR1 and CDR2 from the germline V gene are SEHNR and FQNEAQ (reference sequence). CDR3 bases: TGTGCCAGCAGCCCCGGGACAGGGGCTTTCTCACCCCTCCACTTT. Translation: CASSPGTGAFSPLHF.

The chain combines TRBV5-6 with TRBJ2-5; tentatively, D is TRBD2 (5 bases). This CDR3 is 13 amino acids long. Trimming left V 0 bases short and J 11 bases short, with 14 bases between. Germline-derived CDR1 and CDR2 are SGHDT and YYEEEE. The CDR3 loop is CASSLGPEGAQYF. For the CDR3, the DNA is TGTGCCAGCAGCTTGGGTCCCGAGGGAGCGCAGTACTTC.